This T cell receptor (beta chain) derives from a study of blood T cells in healthy people across ages (dated by TCRdb to 2013 to 2016). About the investigation overall: In model experiments, roughly one uniquely barcoded TCR beta cDNA molecule per two T cells was captured by template switching. To track age-related changes in TCR beta repertoire diversity, the study relied on deep sequencing normalized with unique cDNA molecular identifiers. To avoid experimental bias, donors of different ages were distributed randomly across sequencing lanes. Two additional independent replicas of 1 million unique cDNA reads from the same blood draw were analyzed for two donors (one aged 18 to 30 and one aged 80 or older). The donors were split into four age groups: young (average around 15 years), middle-aged (roughly 42), aged (approximately 60) and long-lived (roughly 80). General conclusions and limits of the study: Because profiling used bulk unsorted PBMCs, naive and antigen-experienced compartments could not be compared conclusively. Observed TCR beta diversity per million T cells fell roughly linearly with age, and a significant reduction was already apparent by age around 40. Because the CMV infection status of the donors was unknown, age-related changes in expanded clonotypes may potentially have been confounded. A strong correlation was found between observed TCR beta diversity and the percentage of naive T cells measured by flow cytometry. Estimates of total diversity based on one million sequenced T cells were regarded as lower bounds and as underestimates. Compared with the aged group, the long-lived group had more naive CD4+ T cells, fewer expanded clones and increased TCR diversity, suggesting age selection.

Only a few counts were recorded for this clonotype. It has no known antigen specificity. No clone much larger than this one lies a single base away; base qualities are absent. The junction carries 12 bases between V and J, which are trimmed by 5 bases and 2 bases respectively. The germline V gene encodes CDR1 MGHDK and CDR2 SYGVNS. Reading from cysteine to phenylalanine, the CDR3 counts 14 amino acids. The only DNA kept is the CDR3, 42 bases in frame from the first base. Donors were a few dozen systemically healthy Caucasian individuals from Russia aged 6 to 90 years. Each donor gave 8.5 to 10 milliliters of peripheral blood, collected into EDTA-treated Vacutainer tubes. Ficoll-Paque density-gradient centrifugation was used to isolate PBMCs, with at least 6 million per sample. Total RNA, at least 6 micrograms per sample, was extracted from PBMCs with Trizol reagent. For every donor, an aliquot of PBMCs went through flow cytometry to measure the percentages of naive CD45RAhigh/CD27high T cells.

The library relied on 5' RACE. Sequencing instrument: Illumina HiSeq 2500. The second PCR ran for about 7 to 11 cycles and used a J-beta primer mix along with a sample-barcoded 5' primer. A unique molecular identifier was introduced onto each TCR beta cDNA molecule by a template-switch 5' adaptor carrying 12 random nucleotides. Each sample yielded at least 2.5 million CDR3-containing paired-end reads. The Mint cDNA synthesis kit, primed by a TRBC-specific oligonucleotide, was used to synthesize first-strand cDNA from all RNA. After uracil-DNA glycosylase treatment, a first 18-cycle PCR used universal primers M1SS and BC2_uni_R on all cDNA. On the study's bioinformatics: For normalization, 1 million high-quality reads were randomly selected from each sample, with every read carrying a distinct molecular identifier. Reads sharing molecular identifiers were discarded rather than binned into consensus sequences. MiTCR, set to a Q25 quality threshold and the strictest error-elimination algorithm, was used for CDR3 identification, clonotype clustering and error correction. A nonparametric unseen species model with Euler transformation was used to estimate lower-bound total TCR beta diversity. Through fastp at Q25 and MiXCR, TCRdb rebuilt clones from the public reads, retaining in-frame beta chains. Duplicate CDR3 protein sequences are folded into a single record with the most common DNA and genes. These V and J calls rely on TCRdb rather than the paper's analysis. In this sample the table shows hundreds of thousands of distinct CDR3 sequences, about 44% of which occur a single time. The ten largest make up about an eighth of the sample.

The sample consisted of blood. This sequence originates from a man aged 30 to 39 in good health. Here the chain combines TRBV25-1 and TRBJ2-5; the D gene is possibly TRBD1, with 5 bases matching. For the CDR3, the sequence is CASSSQGGQETQYF. The DNA reads as follows: TGTGCCAGCAGTTCGCAGGGTGGGCAAGAGACCCAGTACTTC.